What follows are 29 T cell receptor beta chains derived from one specimen sequenced in a study of long-term antiretroviral therapy in people with HIV. Survey-level resolution applied to immunoSEQ assay v3.0. TCRdb's table, derived via immunoSEQ multiplex PCR, lists solely in-frame clones and lacks some. The top ten hold 2.7% of the sample, which has tens of thousands of clones, about 94% seen once. This material consisted of unsorted PBMCs, taken more than 7.1 years after starting antiretroviral therapy. The source of these receptors is a man in his forties or fifties with HIV.

The DNA for the CDR3 is TGTGCCAGCAGCTTAGGGGGCACCATATATTTT. Protein sequence: CASSLGGTIYF. The chain employs TRBV5-6 and TRBJ1-3, with D perhaps TRBD1 (6 bases). Germline values: CDR1 SGHDT, CDR2 YYEEEE. Trimming removed 2 bases at V and 9 bases at J, with 6 bases between. This CDR3 spans 11 amino acids.

The genes are TRBV6-1 and TRBJ1-4, with a tentative D call TRBD1 (5 bases). V lost 0 bases and J lost 0, with 14 bases in between. Germline loops: CDR1 MNHNS, CDR2 SASEGT. The CDR3 extends over 18 amino acids. The CDR3 protein is CASSEAVSGHATNEKLFF. For the CDR3, the DNA is TGTGCCAGCAGTGAAGCAGTGTCCGGACACGCAACTAATGAAAAACTGTTTTTT.

The chain combines TRBV2 with TRBJ1-6; D uncertain. This CDR3 is built from 17 residues. The germline V gene encodes CDR1 SNHLY and CDR2 FYNNEI. Trimming pared 1 base from V and 7 bases from J, leaving 17 bases between. The CDR3 DNA sequence: TGTGCCAGCAGTGAAGTAGCCGGGGAAGTATCGAATTCACCCCTCCACTTT. It translates to CASSEVAGEVSNSPLHF.

CDR3 in DNA: TGTGCCTGGAGTGTTGGGGACAGGCGAGAAGCTTTCTTT. Amino acid sequence: CAWSVGDRREAFF. V gene TRBV30 combines with J gene TRBJ1-1; TRBD1 aligns across 8 bases. Looked up from germline, CDR1 is GTSNPN and CDR2 is SVGIG (reference sequence). This CDR3 region has 13 residues. Unmatched junction bases numbered 5, after V lost 0 bases and J lost 8 bases.

The chain links TRBV19 to TRBJ2-1, with a weak D call TRBD1 (6 bases). CDR1 is LNHDA and CDR2 is SQIVND in the germline V gene (reference sequence). CDR3 length: 15 amino acids. V was shortened by 0 bases and J by 7 bases, with 13 bases between the two germline ends. CDR3 sequence: CASSIERGGMNEQFF. In nucleotides, the CDR3 is TGTGCCAGTAGTATAGAAAGAGGGGGAATGAATGAGCAGTTCTTC.

This chain links TRBV6-1 with TRBJ1-4, with TRBD1 identical over 8 bases. There are 14 residues in the CDR3. Germline V lookup: CDR1 MNHNS, CDR2 SASEGT. The V segment lost 0 bases and the J segment 9 bases; nucleotides outside the gene matches: 3. Written as DNA, the CDR3 is TGTGCCAGCAGTGAAGCATCCAGGGGGCAAAAACTGTTTTTT. It yields the protein CASSEASRGQKLFF.

In this sample, this clone turned up a few times. The rearrangement uses TRBV21-1 and TRBJ1-4; the DNA was not compared with TRBD1, the D call given in the table. TRBV21-1 is an annotated pseudogene. This CDR3 region has 15 residues. The CDR3 is CASPWAPAGGIKLFF. The CDR3 DNA is TGTGCCAGCCCCTGGGCGCCAGCAGGGGGCATTAAACTGTTTTTT.

CDR3 bases: TGTGCCACCAGGGGGGACGGCAGCACAGATACGCAGTATTTT. Translated, it gives CATRGDGSTDTQYF. This chain links TRBV2 with TRBJ2-3, with a tentative D call TRBD1 (7 bases). Trimming took 10 bases from V and 0 from J, leaving 14 bases between them. This CDR3 is 14 amino acids long. The V gene's germline CDR1 is SNHLY and CDR2 FYNNEI.

This chain connects TRBV9 to TRBJ2-1, with TRBD2 identical over 8 bases. This CDR3 has 13 amino acids. The V gene's germline CDR1 is SGDLS and CDR2 YYNGEE. J gave up 8 bases and V 2 bases, and 3 bases lay outside the gene matches. The CDR3 DNA follows: TGTGCCAGCAGCGTCGCGGGGGGTCATGAGCAGTTCTTC. Its protein product is CASSVAGGHEQFF.

This chain links TRBV4-3 with TRBJ2-3, with TRBD2 matching over 11 bases. Germline CDR1 is LGHNA and CDR2 is YSLEER. Unmatched junction bases numbered 5, after V lost 0 bases and J lost 0 bases. The CDR3 is 18 residues long. CDR3 in amino acids: CASSQDKGTSGSTDTQYF. The CDR3 DNA is TGCGCCAGCAGCCAAGATAAGGGGACTAGCGGTAGCACAGATACGCAGTATTTT.

The chain uses TRBV28 and TRBJ2-7, with 7 nucleotides matching TRBD1. J gave up 6 bases and V 4 bases, and 3 bases lay outside the gene matches. Germline CDR1 reads MDHEN; CDR2 reads SYDVKM. CDR3 length: 12 residues. The CDR3 protein is CASSSQGREQYF. The CDR3 DNA follows: TGTGCCAGCAGTTCACAGGGGCGCGAGCAGTACTTC. Complete variable domain (other parts from reference TRBV28 and TRBJ2-7): DVKVTQSSRYLVKRTGEKVFLECVQDMDHENMFWYRQDPGLGLRLIYFSYDVKMKEKGDIPEGYSVSREKKERFSLILESASTNQTSMYLCASSSQGREQYFGPGTRLTVT.

The chain employs TRBV6-4 and TRBJ2-3, with D tentatively TRBD2 (6 bases). CDR3 size: 17 residues. Germline-derived CDR1 and CDR2 are MRHNA and SNTAGT. Trimming stripped 0 bases from V and 6 bases from J, with 19 bases between. CDR3 sequence: CASSDSTGSGGRDTQYF. Written as DNA, the CDR3 is TGTGCCAGCAGTGACTCCACCGGTAGCGGCGGCCGGGATACGCAGTATTTT.

The V gene is TRBV4-3, the J gene TRBJ1-2; D may be TRBD1 (5 bases). The CDR3 sequence is 16 residues long. Looked up from germline, CDR1 is LGHNA and CDR2 is YSLEER. V lost 0 bases and J 6 bases, leaving 17 bases between the germline ends. The CDR3 DNA follows: TGCGCCAGCAGCCAAGATATGGGACCGGGGGAGGATGGCTACACCTTC. It specifies CASSQDMGPGEDGYTF.

This clone was detected once. The rearrangement links TRBV12-5 to TRBJ2-2; D is possibly TRBD1 (6 bases). Between the trimmed V and J ends, which lost 0 bases and 4 bases, there was a span of 12 bases. Germline lookup yields CDR1 LGHNT and CDR2 FRNRAP. The CDR3 totals 16 residues. CDR3 region: CASGLVTGIITGELFF. DNA for the CDR3: TGTGCTAGTGGTTTGGTTACAGGGATAATCACCGGGGAGCTGTTTTTT. The full variable domain, with the rest looked up from reference TRBV12-5 and TRBJ2-2, is DARVTQTPRHKVTEMGQEVTMRCQPILGHNTVFWYRQTMMQGLELLAYFRNRAPLDDSGMPKDRFSAEMPDATLATLKIQPSEPRDSAVYFCASGLVTGIITGELFFGEGSRLTVL.

J is TRBJ2-7 and V is TRBV4-3; TRBD1 matches 8 bases. CDR1 is LGHNA and CDR2 is YSLEER in the germline V gene. This CDR3 has 14 residues. Trimming took 8 bases from V and 5 from J; bases not matched to a gene: 11. The CDR3 coding sequence is TGCGCCAGCTCTATCGGGACAGGCTTTAACGAGCAGTACTTC. Protein: CASSIGTGFNEQYF.

The rearrangement links TRBV10-3 to TRBJ1-1, with 9 bases matching TRBD1. With V trimmed by 5 bases and J by 3 bases, 7 bases remained unmatched. Germline V gene lookup returns CDR1 ENHRY and CDR2 SYGVKD. The CDR3 is made up of 15 amino acids. CDR3 loop: CAISRGQGEDTEAFF. CDR3 DNA: TGTGCCATCAGTAGGGGACAGGGCGAGGACACTGAAGCTTTCTTT.

The rearrangement links TRBV6-6 to TRBJ1-2; a possible D gene is TRBD1 (5 bases). The germline V gene encodes CDR1 MNHNY and CDR2 SVGAGI (reference sequence). This CDR3 is built from 16 residues. Trimming left V 0 bases short and J 6 bases short, with 17 bases between. CDR3: CASSYSAGGVEHGYTF. The CDR3 coding sequence is TGTGCCAGCAGTTACTCGGCGGGGGGGGTTGAGCATGGCTACACCTTC.

This clone has just one count. The chain has TRBV7-9 and TRBJ1-4, with a possible D match to TRBD1 (5 bases). The CDR3 is made up of 16 amino acids. Deletions cut 3 bases from V and 0 bases from J, with 11 bases between. Germline CDR1 is SEHNR and CDR2 is FQNEAQ (reference sequence). The CDR3 sequence: CASSLQGYSTNEKLFF. The CDR3 nucleotides read TGTGCCAGCAGCTTGCAGGGCTATTCAACTAATGAAAAACTGTTTTTT.

The chain couples TRBV19 to TRBJ1-2, with unresolved D. Trimming shortened V by 5 bases and J by 4 bases, and 14 bases separated the two germline ends. The CDR3 loop spans 14 amino acids. In germline, CDR1 is LNHDA, CDR2 SQIVND (reference sequence). The CDR3 sequence is CASSPEGASYGYTF. The CDR3 region has the DNA TGTGCCAGTAGTCCGGAAGGTGCTAGCTATGGCTACACCTTC.

The chain joins TRBV30 to TRBJ1-2; a weak D match, TRBD1 (6 bases). Germline V gives CDR1 GTSNPN, CDR2 SVGIG (reference sequence). This CDR3 spans 15 amino acids. The V and J ends lost 5 bases and 8 bases respectively, with 24 bases between them. CDR3 DNA sequence: TGTGCCTGGGGTTTTGGAGGGGGGATAGGGGAAGGCTACACCTTC. This gives the protein CAWGFGGGIGEGYTF.

This clone has just one count. The chain recombines TRBV6-1 with TRBJ1-6; 8 nucleotides agree with TRBD1. V shed 1 base, J shed 8 bases, and the junction held 7 bases outside the gene matches. Per germline, CDR1 MNHNS and CDR2 SASEGT. The CDR3 is 16 amino acids. For the CDR3, the DNA is TGTGCCAGCAGTGAAGGTTCTCAGGGGGCGTATTCACCCCTCCACTTT. Residues: CASSEGSQGAYSPLHF.

CDR3 amino acids: CASSVRAGTEAFF. The CDR3 DNA reads TGTGCCAGCAGCGTAAGGGCGGGCACTGAAGCTTTCTTT. This chain connects TRBV9 to TRBJ1-1; D unresolved. Germline CDR1 is SGDLS and CDR2 is YYNGEE. Between the trimmed V and J ends, which lost 1 base and 4 bases, there was a span of 8 bases. The CDR3 runs to 13 residues.

This chain links TRBV7-2 with TRBJ1-1; the D is unclear. Germline V gene lookup returns CDR1 SGHTA and CDR2 FQGNSA. V lost 8 bases and J lost 5, with 9 bases in between. The CDR3 covers 11 residues. CDR3 DNA sequence: TGTGCCAGCCTGGAGGGAACTGAAGCTTTCTTT. This gives the protein CASLEGTEAFF.

This clone was recorded only once. V is TRBV28 and J is TRBJ2-7; weak D call: TRBD1 (6 bases). Deletions cut 6 bases from V and 2 bases from J, with 11 bases between. CDR1 is MDHEN and CDR2 is SYDVKM in the germline V gene. The CDR3 sequence is 13 residues long. The CDR3 DNA is TGTGCCAGCAGCGGGACACCTACCTACGAGCAGTACTTC. It encodes CASSGTPTYEQYF.

The chain is built from TRBV29-1 and TRBJ2-1; 7 bases are shared with TRBD2. The CDR3 has 16 residues. Per the germline V gene, CDR1 is SQVTM and CDR2 is ANQGSEA. J lost 1 base, V lost 1 base, and 7 bases had no gene match. CDR3 loop: CSVEGYLAVSYNEQFF. The CDR3 nucleotides are TGCAGCGTTGAAGGGTACCTAGCGGTATCCTACAATGAGCAGTTCTTC.

V gene TRBV7-2 combines with J gene TRBJ2-3, with D possibly called TRBD1 or TRBD2 (6 bases each). CDR3 size: 13 residues. V was cut by 2 bases and J by 7 bases, with 10 bases left in between. Germline V gene sequence: CDR1 SGHTA, CDR2 FQGNSA. The CDR3 DNA is TGTGCCAGCAGCTTACGGGGGCGGAATACGCAGTATTTT. It encodes CASSLRGRNTQYF. Drawing the rest from reference TRBV7-2 and TRBJ2-3, the complete variable domain is GAGVSQSPSNKVTEKGKDVELRCDPISGHTALYWYRQSLGQGLEFLIYFQGNSAPDKSGLPSDRFSAERTGGSVSTLTIQRTQQEDSAVYLCASSLRGRNTQYFGPGTRLTVL.

This sequence joins TRBV5-6 and TRBJ2-1, with 7 bases fitting TRBD1. CDR3 length equals 15 residues. The J segment lost 3 bases and the V segment lost 4 bases, leaving 7 bases of the junction unmatched. The V gene's germline CDR1 is SGHDT and CDR2 YYEEEE. CDR3 in amino acids: CASSTPGQSYNEQFF. In nucleotides, the CDR3 is TGTGCCAGCAGCACACCGGGACAGAGCTACAATGAGCAGTTCTTC.

CDR3: CASSLEVRDLFNYGYTF. DNA of the CDR3: TGTGCCAGCAGCTTAGAAGTCAGGGACCTATTTAACTATGGCTACACCTTC. V is TRBV11-3 and J is TRBJ1-2; a weak D match, TRBD1 (5 bases). Between the trimmed V and J ends, which lost 0 bases and 1 base, there was a span of 15 bases. CDR1 is SGHNT, CDR2 YENEEA, per germline. This CDR3 spans 17 amino acids.

The rearrangement joins TRBV5-1 to TRBJ2-7, with D hard to call. The CDR3 is 15 amino acids. Trimming pared 1 base from V and 3 bases from J, leaving 14 bases between. Germline CDR1 and CDR2: SGHRS and YFSETQ. The CDR3 reads CASSLRTDPNYEQYF. The CDR3 DNA reads as TGCGCCAGCAGCTTGAGGACGGATCCTAACTACGAGCAGTACTTC.